One and the same sample provided the 6 T cell receptor beta chains below, sequenced in a study of post-analysis software for immune sequencing data. Antigen specificity for these receptors is unknown. Study conclusions and caveats: Five or six TRBV segments, TRBV5-6, TRBV5-1 and TRBV20-1 among them, were found more frequent in patients than controls.

Unique molecular identifiers featured in each of the TCR beta cDNA libraries. TCRdb recomputed calls from the PCR reads with MiXCR, one row per CDR3 protein. The sample lists roughly 540,000 distinct CDR3 sequences; about a third were seen once. The sample comprised blood. The receptors were sampled from a girl aged 2 to 17 with multiple sclerosis.

This sequence joins TRBV4-1 and TRBJ2-7, with 8 bases fitting TRBD1. V lost 8 bases to trimming and J lost 5 bases; unmatched junction nucleotides: 11. This CDR3 has 14 amino acids. The V gene's germline CDR1 is MGHRA and CDR2 YSYEKL. In nucleotides, the CDR3 is TGCGCCAGCCGAAACCTAGGGACAGGTGACGAGCAGTACTTC. Translating it yields CASRNLGTGDEQYF.

About this clonotype: Given a much more abundant clone one base away, this may be a read error. The J gene is TRBJ1-2, the V gene TRBV20-1, with no clear D. The CDR3 is 12 amino acids. From germline, CDR1 is DFQATT and CDR2 SNEGSKA (reference sequence). The CDR3 nucleotides are TGCAGTGCTAGCCCTCGTAACTATGACTACACCTTC. This sequence encodes CSASPRNYDYTF.

Turning to this clonotype: Since a much larger clone is just one base distant, this may be a read error. The chain is built from TRBV6-5 and TRBJ1-2; a weak D match, TRBD1 (6 bases). CDR3 length equals 13 residues. CDR1 is MNHEY and CDR2 is SVGAGI in the germline V gene. In nucleotides, the CDR3 is TGTGCCAGCAGTCTCGACGTCGGCGGGGGCTACATCTTC. Amino acid sequence: CASSLDVGGGYIF.

The chain joins TRBV5-1 to TRBJ2-2; D possibly corresponds to TRBD1 (5 bases). CDR3 size: 15 residues. CDR1 and CDR2 (germline): SGHRS, YFSETQ. Trimming stripped 3 bases from V and 7 bases from J, with 16 bases between. CDR3 sequence (DNA): TGCGCCAGCAGCTCCGGAAGCAGGGTAGGCGGGGAGCTGTTTTTT. Protein product: CASSSGSRVGGELFF.

This clonotype appeared many times. The chain uses TRBV24-1 and TRBJ2-6; D remains unclear. The germline gives CDR1 KGHDR, CDR2 SFDVKD. Trimming stripped 4 bases from V and 1 base from J, with 4 bases between. This CDR3 region has 14 residues. CDR3 loop: CATSDRSGANVLTF. The CDR3 nucleotides read TGTGCCACCAGTGACAGGTCTGGGGCCAACGTCCTGACTTTC.

V and J are TRBV5-6 and TRBJ2-5, with D unclear. The CDR3 is 13 amino acids. Trimming left V 4 bases short and J 6 bases short, with 13 bases between. Germline V lookup: CDR1 SGHDT, CDR2 YYEEEE. The CDR3: CASSLGFGKTQYF. The CDR3 nucleotides read TGTGCCAGCAGCCTTGGATTTGGGAAGACCCAGTACTTC.